These 8 T cell receptor beta chains were sequenced from one sample in a study of regulatory T cells in long-lasting Graves disease. Time point denoted: newly diagnosed GD, antithyroid drugs for less than 3 months. PBMCs provided the RNA from which the TCR library was made. Investigators prepared the TCR beta libraries by applying iRepertoire HTBI primers and Arm-PCR of CDR3 regions. MiXCR, applied by TCRdb to the multiplex PCR reads, yields one record per CDR3 protein. The sample has hundreds of thousands of distinct CDR3 sequences, over 15% seen once. The same specimen was also included in a second study, on T cells in Graves' hyperthyroidism and ophthalmopathy.

The specimen comprised peripheral blood mononuclear cells (PBMCs), sampled at new diagnosis, from a patient treated with antithyroid drugs. These receptors all come from a woman aged 25 to 39 with Graves disease.

V is TRBV4-3 and J is TRBJ2-7; D might be TRBD2 (6 bases). Germline CDR1 reads LGHNA; CDR2 reads YSLEER. CDR3 length: 13 amino acids. V was shortened by 9 bases and J by 3 bases, with 15 bases between the two germline ends. The CDR3 is CARTGTHSYEQYF. The CDR3 DNA sequence: TGCGCCAGGACCGGGACTCACAGCTACGAGCAGTACTTC.

This clonotype was counted at least ten times. V usage is TRBV2 and J usage is TRBJ2-1; no definite D call. Germline CDR1 reads SNHLY; CDR2 reads FYNNEI. The CDR3 totals 18 residues. Deletions cut 2 bases from V and 6 bases from J, with 23 bases between. In DNA, the CDR3 is TGTGCCAGCAGTGAAACACCGGAAGGACGGGCGATGCCCAATGAGCAGTTCTTC. This translates into CASSETPEGRAMPNEQFF. Full variable domain (rest looked up from reference TRBV2 and TRBJ2-1): EPEVTQTPSHQVTQMGQEVILRCVPISNHLYFYWYRQILGQKVEFLVSFYNNEISEKSEIFDDQFSVERPDGSNFTLKIRSTKLEDSAMYFCASSETPEGRAMPNEQFFGPGTRLTVL.

The chain couples TRBV19 to TRBJ2-7; D uncertain. V was cut by 4 bases and J by 2 bases, with 12 bases left in between. The CDR3 is 14 residues long. Germline CDR1 and CDR2: LNHDA and SQIVND (reference sequence). The DNA for the CDR3 is TGTGCCAGTAGTAATAGCAGGATTCCCTACGAGCAGTACTTC. Translated: CASSNSRIPYEQYF.

With respect to this clonotype: Mismatch with germline at one junction end may stem from a read error. The J gene is TRBJ1-2, the V gene TRBV12-3 or TRBV12-4; D uncertain. This CDR3 spans 13 amino acids. The CDR3 region has the DNA TGTGCCAGCAGTCGTACTGGCGGGGAAACTACCCCCTTC. Its translation is CASSRTGGETTPF.

This clonotype was recorded a few times. An end of the junction does not agree with germline; a read error may underlie this. The CDR3 DNA is TGTGCCAGCGGACTACGGACAGCCTACGAGCGGTACTTC. This encodes CASGLRTAYERYF. The chain recombines TRBV11-2 with TRBJ2-7; either TRBD1 or TRBD2 may fit D (6 bases each). Germline V gene data show CDR1 as SGHAT and CDR2 as FQNNGV. The CDR3 extends over 13 amino acids.

This clonotype was picked up a small number of times. The J gene is TRBJ2-5, the V gene TRBV6-1; 11 nucleotides match TRBD2. In germline, CDR1 is MNHNS, CDR2 SASEGT. This CDR3 comprises 17 residues. With 7 bases clipped from V and 5 bases from J, the junction kept 15 bases outside the gene matches. The CDR3 DNA sequence: TGTGCCAGCATGGGGTGGGGGGCACTAGCGGGAGTGGAGACCCAGTACTTC. Translation: CASMGWGALAGVETQYF.

The V call is TRBV6-5, the J call TRBJ1-5; D gene unclear. V lost 0 bases and J lost 3, with 9 bases in between. In germline, CDR1 is MNHEY, CDR2 SVGAGI. The CDR3 is made up of 15 amino acids. The CDR3 spells CASSYSGGYNQPQHF. CDR3 nucleotide sequence: TGTGCCAGCAGTTACTCGGGAGGGTACAATCAGCCCCAGCATTTT.

This clonotype was observed a few times. V and J are TRBV6-1 and TRBJ2-5; possible D gene TRBD2, 6 bases. The germline CDR1 and CDR2 sequences are MNHNS and SASEGT. The CDR3 spans 15 residues. V dropped 6 bases and J dropped 5 bases, with 19 bases sitting between them. The CDR3 loop reads CASSSLRGRRETQYF. CDR3 DNA sequence: TGTGCCAGCAGCTCCCTTCGGGGGAGACGGGAGACCCAGTACTTC.